This T cell receptor (beta chain) was sequenced during a study of a mutant IDH1 vaccine in newly diagnosed glioma. The time point here: week 47, end of study. Topical imiquimod was applied with each vaccine dose, which held 300 ug of mutant IDH1 20-mer peptide. Method: immunoSEQ multiplex PCR; TCRdb's copy keeps in-frame clones and lacks some. The sample records tens of thousands of clones, roughly 80% being singletons. Only a few counts were recorded for this clone. Antigen: not known. This clonotype was obtained from a woman between 45 and 60 years old with glioma. The material sequenced was PBMCs, taken from a glioma patient whose treatment included an IDH1 peptide vaccine.

The CDR3 is CATSRGGLGDYGYTF. The DNA of the CDR3 is TGTGCCACCAGCAGAGGGGGGCTTGGAGACTATGGCTACACCTTC. The J gene is TRBJ1-2, the V gene TRBV15; D possibly corresponds to TRBD1 (6 bases). V lost 1 base and J 3 bases, leaving 12 bases between the germline ends. The CDR3 totals 15 residues. Germline loops: CDR1 LNHNV, CDR2 YYDKDF (reference sequence). The complete variable domain, with remaining parts taken from reference TRBV15 and TRBJ1-2, reads DAMVIQNPRYQVTQFGKPVTLSCSQTLNHNVMYWYQQKSSQAPKLLFHYYDKDFNNEADTPDNFQSRRPNTSFCFLDIRSPGLGDTAMYLCATSRGGLGDYGYTFGSGTRLTVV.